This TCR beta chain was observed in a study of T cell responses to AZD1222 COVID-19 vaccine. Only in-frame clones appear in the TCRdb table, and some are missing; sequencing was by immunoSEQ multiplex PCR. The sample has fewer than 85,000 clones; about 80% are singletons. The TCR sequence derives from an adult who received the AZD1222 COVID-19 vaccine. The material was peripheral blood, obtained 28 days after the second AZD1222 dose.

CDR3 coding DNA: TGTGCCAGCAGCTTAGTGGGACAGGGGGATTCACCCCTCCACTTT. Encoded protein: CASSLVGQGDSPLHF. V is TRBV13 and J is TRBJ1-6; 11 bases are a match to TRBD1. The CDR3 totals 15 residues. V was clipped by 1 base and J by 8 bases; unmatched bases: 1. Germline V gene data show CDR1 as PRHDT and CDR2 as FYEKMQ (reference sequence).